These T cell receptor beta chains were read from a single sample in a study of CD4+ T cells in melanoma. Assay: immunoSEQ multiplex PCR; the TCRdb copy retains only in-frame clones and omits some. The sample has 20,000 to 25,000 clones; around 80% are singletons. The sample was cells from a culture (not recorded whether cultured in vitro). Source of these receptors: a human donor with melanoma. The CDR3 runs from the conserved cysteine through the conserved F or W. The order of the fields is J gene, V gene, CDR3 protein.

TRBJ1-1,TRBV5-8,CASSLFLGQDTEAFF
TRBJ2-5,TRBV27,CASSPGGGGWGGQYF
TRBJ1-3,TRBV9,CASSGATGRNTIYF
TRBJ1-6,TRBV5-1,CASSFGGWANSPLHF
TRBJ2-6,TRBV5-1,CASQDTSSGANVLTF
TRBJ2-3,TRBV2,CASSADTDTQYF
TRBJ1-2,TRBV18,CASGKGANYGYTF
TRBJ1-2,TRBV7-8,CASSLVSVNYGYTF
TRBJ2-1,TRBV9,CARVLCHGGTYNEQFF
TRBJ1-6,TRBV5-6,CASSDVGTGPLHF
TRBJ2-1,TRBV4-1,CASSQEKRGVIYNEQFF
TRBJ1-4,TRBV6-5,CASSYSTGNEKLFF
TRBJ1-5,TRBV5-8,CASSWERNQPQHF
TRBJ1-5,TRBV2,CASSAGPGPGQPQHF
TRBJ2-7,TRBV2,CASVSGATYEQYF
TRBJ2-1,TRBV11-2,CASSSRTGLVNEQFF
TRBJ2-3,TRBV18,CASSPLSGTDTQYF
TRBJ2-5,TRBV2,CASSEVGKGTQYF
TRBJ1-4,TRBV10-3,CAISEKGQGEKLFF
TRBJ2-5,TRBV5-4,CASSSWDRGYQETQYF
TRBJ2-2,TRBV1,CTSSGVNGGAGELFF
TRBJ2-5,TRBV2,CASSEEPGQETQYF
TRBJ2-3,TRBV4-1,CASSQTRGTQYF
TRBJ2-4,TRBV4-1,CASGTGQAKNIQYF
TRBJ1-5,TRBV27,CASSSASLGTAVRQPQHF
TRBJ1-1,TRBV18,CASSPQQGEAFF
TRBJ1-6,TRBV7-8,CASKGEQGYNSPLHF
TRBJ2-1,TRBV4-2,CASSQVLAGAYNEQFF
TRBJ1-1,TRBV7-2,CASSPSLLKANTEAFF
TRBJ2-7,TRBV18,CASSPGTGPYEQYF
TRBJ1-2,TRBV9,CASSADRALGGYTF
TRBJ2-7,TRBV4-2,CASSQGRTVQTYEQYF
TRBJ2-1,TRBV6-5,CASSYSGNEQFF
TRBJ2-7,TRBV18,CASSPRDRGREQYF
TRBJ1-1,TRBV5-6,CASSPAPGDTEAFF
TRBJ2-3,TRBV9,CASSAGGAGTQNTQYF
TRBJ2-1,TRBV10-3,CAIGGALAEQFF
TRBJ1-2,TRBV7-8,CASSLETADYGYTF
TRBJ1-5,TRBV7-9,CASSFVPAFAHSNQPQHF
TRBJ2-2,TRBV4-2,CASSQEISGGGRTGELFF
TRBJ1-1,TRBV9,CASSGGERGIGAEAFF
TRBJ1-2,TRBV7-6,CASSLLRTSGYTF
TRBJ2-7,TRBV5-1,CASSRGGQGRYEQYF
TRBJ1-1,TRBV20-1,CSARAKRAFF
TRBJ1-4,TRBV29-1,CSVSGGGVRSNEKLFF
TRBJ1-6,TRBV5-5,CASSSPGGNSPLHF
TRBJ1-1,TRBV11-2,CASSLRGSNTEAFF
TRBJ2-2,TRBV28,CASSLGGTNTGELFF
TRBJ2-1,TRBV7-9,CASSSKPYEQFF
TRBJ1-1,TRBV2,CASRVDLNTEAFF
TRBJ1-4,TRBV5-1,CASSLSTNEKLFF
TRBJ1-4,TRBV5-1,CASSSGQGAGKLFF
TRBJ1-2,TRBV6-5,CASSYSRRLKNYGYTF
TRBJ1-3,TRBV10-3,CAISRQFSGNTIYF
TRBJ2-5,TRBV18,CASSPIAGRQETQYF
TRBJ2-6,TRBV4-2,CASSPQTGSDSGANVLTF
TRBJ2-3,TRBV6-1,CASSDKYTQYF
TRBJ1-1,TRBV27,CASGVNTRGEAFF
TRBJ1-4,TRBV5-6,CASSLPQGAGEKLFF
TRBJ1-1,TRBV5-1,CASSLVPPGGSTEAFF